The 31 T cell receptor beta chains reported below all come from one sample, sequenced in a study of blood T cell repertoires in COVID-19. The data were produced by immunoSEQ multiplex PCR, yet TCRdb's version contains in-frame clones alone and is incomplete. The table lists some 74,000 clones, roughly 87% of them singletons. Sequenced sample: peripheral blood. These receptor sequences come from a man aged 50 or older with active COVID-19.

V usage is TRBV28 and J usage is TRBJ2-2, with TRBD2 as a possible D gene (5 bases). From germline, CDR1 is MDHEN and CDR2 SYDVKM. The CDR3 loop spans 16 amino acids. V shed 5 bases and J shed 7 bases, with 20 bases lying between them. CDR3 DNA: TGTGCCAGCAGTACCGTAGTGGGAGTTATGGGCGGGGAGCTGTTTTTT. Translated, it gives CASSTVVGVMGGELFF.

The chain employs TRBV5-5 and TRBJ2-6, with D uncertain. CDR3 length equals 17 residues. Per the germline V gene, CDR1 is SGHKS and CDR2 is YYEKEE (reference sequence). The ends were cut back, 0 bases at V and 0 bases at J, with 10 bases in the middle. CDR3 loop: CASSLESTRSGANVLTF. DNA of the CDR3: TGTGCCAGCAGCTTGGAATCTACGCGCTCTGGGGCCAACGTCCTGACTTTC. Combining the CDR3 with reference TRBV5-5 and TRBJ2-6 gives the whole variable domain DAGVTQSPTHLIKTRGQQVTLRCSPISGHKSVSWYQQVLGQGPQFIFQYYEKEERGRGNFPDRFSARQFPNYSSELNVNALLLGDSALYLCASSLESTRSGANVLTFGAGSRLTVL.

This clone was recorded only once. The gene calls are TRBV7-9 and TRBJ2-5; 8 bases agree with TRBD2. The germline V gene encodes CDR1 SEHNR and CDR2 FQNEAQ (reference sequence). J lost 5 bases, V lost 4 bases, and 12 bases had no gene match. The CDR3 contains 16 residues. Here the CDR3 DNA reads TGTGCCAGCAGCTATTCCGGGACTAGGACGATGGAGACCCAGTACTTC. Translated, it gives CASSYSGTRTMETQYF.

The chain carries TRBV7-2 and TRBJ2-5; 11 nucleotides match TRBD2. CDR1 is SGHTA, CDR2 FQGNSA, per germline. CDR3 length: 15 residues. V lost 2 bases, J lost 2 bases, and 1 base stayed unmatched. CDR3 in amino acids: CASSLRTSGQETQYF. Written as DNA, the CDR3 is TGTGCCAGCAGCTTAAGGACTAGCGGGCAAGAGACCCAGTACTTC.

Points on this clone: One junction end disagrees with the germline gene, perhaps due to a read error. This chain uses TRBV7-7 with TRBJ2-7; the match to TRBD1 covers 10 bases. Looked up from germline, CDR1 is SSHAT and CDR2 is FNYEAQ (reference sequence). The length of the CDR3 is 18 residues. Written as DNA, the CDR3 is TGTGCTAGCAGCTTATTCGAGACCGGGACAGGGGTTTACCACGAGCAGTACTTC. Translation: CASSLFETGTGVYHEQYF.

V and J are TRBV5-1 and TRBJ2-1; 8 nucleotides line up with TRBD2. The CDR3 spans 16 residues. Germline-derived CDR1 and CDR2 are SGHRS and YFSETQ. V lost 5 bases, J lost 4 bases, and 11 bases stayed unmatched. CDR3 protein: CASSSSSSGFYNEQFF. CDR3 coding DNA: TGCGCCAGCAGTTCAAGTTCTAGCGGGTTTTACAATGAGCAGTTCTTC. Looking up the rest from reference TRBV5-1 and TRBJ2-1 gives the full variable domain: KAGVTQTPRYLIKTRGQQVTLSCSPISGHRSVSWYQQTPGQGLQFLFEYFSETQRNKGNFPGRFSGRQFSNSRSEMNVSTLELGDSALYLCASSSSSSGFYNEQFFGPGTRLTVL.

This sequence joins TRBV9 and TRBJ2-7, with D perhaps matching TRBD2 (5 bases). From germline, CDR1 is SGDLS and CDR2 YYNGEE. The CDR3 is 15 amino acids. V lost 5 bases to trimming and J lost 5 bases, with 20 bases between them. CDR3: CASSFYGIIIHEQYF. CDR3 DNA: TGTGCCAGCAGTTTTTACGGGATAATAATCCACGAGCAGTACTTC.

This clone has just a few counts. V is TRBV6-5 and J is TRBJ1-1; the D is unclear. Germline V CDR1 and CDR2: MNHEY, SVGAGI. V lost 4 bases to trimming and J lost 1 base, with 10 bases between them. The CDR3 consists of 14 residues. CDR3 sequence (DNA): TGTGCCAGCAGTTTGGCAGGTGGGAACACTGAAGCTTTCTTT. This sequence encodes CASSLAGGNTEAFF.

The rearrangement uses TRBV21-1 and TRBJ1-2. TRBV21-1 is a known pseudogene. This CDR3 region has 14 residues. As DNA, the CDR3 is TGTGCCAGCAGCGCCTCCGGGATCAGAGATGGCTACACCTTC. Amino acid sequence: CASSASGIRDGYTF.

This chain links TRBV4-3 with TRBJ1-1, with a possible D match to TRBD1 (6 bases). The CDR3 extends over 14 amino acids. Per germline, CDR1 LGHNA and CDR2 YSLEER. The germline V and J ends were trimmed by 0 bases and 1 base, with 6 bases remaining between them. This CDR3 is CASSQDRGNTEAFF. CDR3 nucleotide sequence: TGCGCCAGCAGCCAAGACAGGGGGAACACTGAAGCTTTCTTT.

The table lists this clone with a few counts. This chain connects TRBV30 to TRBJ2-3; TRBD2 agrees at 15 bases. CDR1 GTSNPN and CDR2 SVGIG come from the germline V gene (reference sequence). V gave up 1 base and J gave up 4 bases; unmatched junction bases: 12. The CDR3 has 19 amino acids. The CDR3, as DNA: TGTGCCTGGAGTGCCTCCCGGACTAGCGGGAGGGCCGGGGCAGATACGCAGTATTTT. Translating it yields CAWSASRTSGRAGADTQYF.

V and J are TRBV15 and TRBJ2-3, with 8 nucleotides matching TRBD2. In germline, CDR1 is LNHNV, CDR2 YYDKDF (reference sequence). The CDR3 length is 15 residues. J was trimmed by 10 bases and V by 8 bases; bases with no gene match: 17. The CDR3 region is CATAPPGGAGRAQYF. CDR3 coding DNA: TGTGCCACCGCCCCACCCGGGGGGGCAGGTCGAGCGCAGTATTTT.

The chain links TRBV6-2 or TRBV6-3 to TRBJ2-1, with TRBD1 identical over 7 bases. J was trimmed by 4 bases and V by 2 bases; bases with no gene match: 11. Germline assignment: CDR1 MNHEY and CDR2 SVGEGT. The CDR3 length is 17 residues. For the CDR3, the DNA is TGTGCCAGCAGTTACCGCCCGACAGGGTTGGGTTACAATGAGCAGTTCTTC. This encodes CASSYRPTGLGYNEQFF.

This chain links TRBV7-6 with TRBJ1-6; tentative D call: TRBD1 (6 bases). V gave up 4 bases and J gave up 8 bases, with 9 bases separating them. The CDR3 consists of 13 residues. Looked up from germline, CDR1 is SGHVS and CDR2 is FNYEAQ. The CDR3 loop reads CASSSGQHSPLHF. In nucleotides, the CDR3 is TGTGCCAGCAGCTCCGGACAGCATTCACCCCTCCACTTT.

The sample holds one count of this clone. The chain employs TRBV19 and TRBJ2-7, with TRBD1 identical over 12 bases. The CDR3 has 14 amino acids. CDR1 is LNHDA, CDR2 SQIVND, per germline (reference sequence). V shed 6 bases, J shed 5 bases, and the junction held 5 bases outside the gene matches. As DNA, the CDR3 is TGTGCCAGTAGAAGGGACAGGGGGCAAAACGAGCAGTACTTC. Amino acid sequence: CASRRDRGQNEQYF.

Here the CDR3 DNA reads TGTGCCAGCAGCTCCCGGGACAGGGTATTAGGAAACACCATATATTTT. Its protein is CASSSRDRVLGNTIYF. This chain connects TRBV5-4 to TRBJ1-3, with 9 bases identical to TRBD1. From germline, CDR1 is SGHNT and CDR2 YYREEE (reference sequence). With V trimmed by 3 bases and J by 4 bases, 8 bases remained unmatched. The CDR3 covers 16 residues.

This sequence joins TRBV19 and TRBJ1-1; 9 nucleotides align to TRBD1. V was clipped by 6 bases and J by 3 bases; unmatched bases: 5. Germline loops: CDR1 LNHDA, CDR2 SQIVND (reference sequence). The CDR3 length is 14 residues. CDR3 loop: CASSWTGEDTEAFF. DNA for the CDR3: TGTGCCAGTAGCTGGACAGGGGAGGACACTGAAGCTTTCTTT.

This chain joins TRBV5-1 and TRBJ2-7, with TRBD1 as a possible D gene (5 bases). The CDR3 has 13 amino acids. V lost 5 bases to trimming and J lost 1 base, with 10 bases between them. Germline CDR1 reads SGHRS; CDR2 reads YFSETQ. Here the CDR3 DNA reads TGCGCCAGCAGATCAGGGATTTCCTACGAGCAGTACTTC. This translates into CASRSGISYEQYF.

This rearrangement joins TRBV18 to TRBJ1-1, with TRBD1 as a possible D gene (6 bases). V lost 4 bases and J lost 1, with 10 bases in between. CDR3 length: 14 amino acids. Germline lookup yields CDR1 KGHSH and CDR2 LQKENI. CDR3 residues: CASSRGQPNTEAFF. The CDR3 DNA reads as TGTGCCAGCTCACGAGGACAGCCGAACACTGAAGCTTTCTTT.

This chain joins TRBV24-1 and TRBJ2-2; D might be TRBD1 (5 bases). Germline-derived CDR1 and CDR2 are KGHDR and SFDVKD. This CDR3 has 14 amino acids. V lost 5 bases and J 3 bases, leaving 9 bases between the germline ends. CDR3 loop: CATSGPTDTGELFF. CDR3 nucleotides: TGTGCCACCAGTGGTCCGACAGACACCGGGGAGCTGTTTTTT.

This rearrangement joins TRBV24-1 to TRBJ2-7, with 14 bases that match TRBD2. V lost 4 bases to trimming and J lost 7 bases; unmatched junction nucleotides: 17. There are 19 residues in the CDR3. Germline CDR1 KGHDR, CDR2 SFDVKD. The CDR3 region has the DNA TGTGCCACCAGTGACCGAGCCGGGACTAGCGGGAGAGGGCTGGGGGAGCAGTACTTC. This codes for CATSDRAGTSGRGLGEQYF.

This sequence joins TRBV5-5 and TRBJ1-5, with D perhaps TRBD1 (5 bases). The V gene's germline CDR1 is SGHKS and CDR2 YYEKEE (reference sequence). The V end was cut by 3 bases, the J end by 4 bases, with 8 bases between. The CDR3 has 13 residues. This CDR3 reads CASSSQGNQPQHF. The CDR3 nucleotides read TGTGCCAGCAGCTCTCAGGGTAATCAGCCCCAGCATTTT.

The gene calls are TRBV4-2 and TRBJ1-2; perhaps TRBD1 as D (5 bases). CDR1 and CDR2 from the germline V gene are LGHNA and YNFKEQ. This CDR3 has 14 residues. V was trimmed by 4 bases and J by 4 bases, leaving 13 bases between them. CDR3 loop: CASSLLGGSYGYTF. CDR3 DNA: TGTGCCAGCAGCCTCCTCGGGGGAAGCTATGGCTACACCTTC.

V is TRBV5-3 and J is TRBJ2-3, with 10 bases identical to TRBD2. TRBV5-3 is marked as an open reading frame, function uncertain. CDR3 size: 18 residues. V dropped 0 bases and J dropped 0; count of bases not matched to a gene: 7. In nucleotides, the CDR3 is TGTGCCAGAAGCTTGGGGGCAGCGGGAGGGTTCAGCACAGATACGCAGTATTTT. Its protein product is CARSLGAAGGFSTDTQYF.

This chain connects TRBV28 to TRBJ2-2, with 8 bases fitting TRBD2. The CDR3 is made up of 16 amino acids. The germline V gene has CDR1 MDHEN and CDR2 SYDVKM. The V segment lost 6 bases and the J segment 1 base; nucleotides outside the gene matches: 7. DNA for the CDR3: TGTGCCAGCAGAGAAAGCGGGGGAGGGAACACCGGGGAGCTGTTTTTT. It specifies CASRESGGGNTGELFF.

This clone was observed a handful of times. V usage is TRBV2 and J usage is TRBJ1-5; tentative D call: TRBD1 (5 bases). The CDR3 runs 14 residues. Germline V CDR1 and CDR2: SNHLY, FYNNEI. Trimming left V 6 bases short and J 5 bases short, with 14 bases between. The CDR3 loop is CASSLTVGDQPQHF. DNA for the CDR3: TGTGCCAGCAGCCTGACAGTGGGTGATCAGCCCCAGCATTTT.

This rearrangement joins TRBV7-8 to TRBJ2-2; 7 positions match TRBD2. The junction had 1 base not matched to a gene; V was cut back by 11 bases and J by 1 base. Germline V gene lookup returns CDR1 SGHVS and CDR2 FQNEAQ. This CDR3 comprises 12 residues. CDR3 protein: CAERENTGELFF. The CDR3 DNA sequence: TGTGCCGAGCGGGAGAACACCGGGGAGCTGTTTTTT.

A few counts support this clone. The chain is built from TRBV4-1 and TRBJ2-7; possible D gene TRBD1, 6 bases. V was cut by 2 bases and J by 3 bases, with 17 bases left in between. The CDR3 length is 16 residues. The germline gives CDR1 MGHRA, CDR2 YSYEKL. The CDR3 loop is CASSQKTGPPDYEQYF. CDR3 in DNA: TGCGCCAGCAGCCAAAAGACAGGTCCGCCAGACTACGAGCAGTACTTC.

The chain recombines TRBV6-2 or TRBV6-3 with TRBJ2-7, with a weak D call TRBD2 (6 bases). The germline V and J ends were trimmed by 3 bases and 1 base, with 16 bases remaining between them. Germline V CDR1 and CDR2: MNHEY, SVGEGT. CDR3 length equals 16 residues. The CDR3 bases are TGTGCCAGCAGTTATTGGGGCGCGGGAAAATCCTACGAGCAGTACTTC. Translated, it gives CASSYWGAGKSYEQYF.

This clone was seen a handful of times. This chain connects TRBV7-2 to TRBJ2-1; 10 nucleotides match TRBD1. V lost 1 base, J lost 4 bases, and 1 base stayed unmatched. The CDR3 is made up of 15 amino acids. Per germline, CDR1 SGHTA and CDR2 FQGNSA. The CDR3 sequence is CASSLEGQGYNEQFF. CDR3 nucleotide sequence: TGTGCCAGCAGCTTAGAGGGACAGGGGTACAATGAGCAGTTCTTC. The variable domain in full, completed from reference TRBV7-2 and TRBJ2-1, reads GAGVSQSPSNKVTEKGKDVELRCDPISGHTALYWYRQSLGQGLEFLIYFQGNSAPDKSGLPSDRFSAERTGGSVSTLTIQRTQQEDSAVYLCASSLEGQGYNEQFFGPGTRLTVL.

The rearrangement links TRBV7-2 to TRBJ2-3; D is possibly TRBD2 (6 bases). CDR1 is SGHTA, CDR2 FQGNSA, per germline. CDR3 length: 16 amino acids. With 5 bases removed from V and 4 bases from J, the gap between germline ends came to 19 bases. The CDR3 sequence is CASSLAPGVRSDTQYF. CDR3 coding DNA: TGTGCCAGCAGCCTGGCACCGGGGGTTCGGTCAGATACGCAGTATTTT.